Here is one TCR beta chain with its context. This sample is part of a study of blood T cell repertoires in COVID-19. About the study: Sites in the United States, Italy and Spain provided acute and convalescent COVID-19 samples. PBMCs, B-cell-depleted T cells, or T cells were the source of the cDNA or gDNA that made up the material.

Germline-derived CDR1 and CDR2 are SGHRS and YFSETQ. V lost 4 bases to trimming and J lost 5 bases, with 9 bases between them. The CDR3 sequence is 13 residues long. In the authors' methods: Estimated nucleated cell counts came from reference gene primer amplification. Using immunoSEQ multiplex PCR, the repertoire was profiled, and TCRdb retains in-frame clones only, with some absent. The V and J calls and clone size were taken over from that table, and D and trimming were inferred from the DNA. Of a few hundred thousand clones in the sample, around 84% were seen once. The origin of this receptor is a woman between 65 and 79 years old with active or convalescent COVID-19. The source material was peripheral blood. This chain joins TRBV5-1 and TRBJ2-2, with D perhaps matching TRBD1 (5 bases). CDR3 nucleotide sequence: TGCGCCAGCAGCCCAAGGGGAACCGGGGAGCTGTTTTTT. Encoded protein: CASSPRGTGELFF. The whole variable domain, remainder taken from reference TRBV5-1 and TRBJ2-2, is KAGVTQTPRYLIKTRGQQVTLSCSPISGHRSVSWYQQTPGQGLQFLFEYFSETQRNKGNFPGRFSGRQFSNSRSEMNVSTLELGDSALYLCASSPRGTGELFFGEGSRLTVL.